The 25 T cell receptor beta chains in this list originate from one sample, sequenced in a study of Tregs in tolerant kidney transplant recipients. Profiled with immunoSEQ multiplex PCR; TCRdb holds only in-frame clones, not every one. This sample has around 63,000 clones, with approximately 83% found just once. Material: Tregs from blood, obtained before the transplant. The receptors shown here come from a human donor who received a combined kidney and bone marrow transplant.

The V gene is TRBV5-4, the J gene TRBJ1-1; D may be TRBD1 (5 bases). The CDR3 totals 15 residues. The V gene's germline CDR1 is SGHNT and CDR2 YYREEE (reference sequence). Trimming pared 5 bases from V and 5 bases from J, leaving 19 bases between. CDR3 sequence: CASSQIRGERTEAFF. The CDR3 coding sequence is TGTGCCAGCAGTCAAATTCGGGGGGAGAGGACTGAAGCTTTCTTT.

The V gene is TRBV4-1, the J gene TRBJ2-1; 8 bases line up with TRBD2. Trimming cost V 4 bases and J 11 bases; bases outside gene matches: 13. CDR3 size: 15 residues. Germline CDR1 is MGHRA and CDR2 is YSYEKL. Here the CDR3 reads CASSRIGGVAGKQFF. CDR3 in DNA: TGCGCCAGCAGCCGGATTGGGGGGGTAGCGGGGAAGCAGTTCTTC.

CDR3 coding DNA: TGTGCCACCTCAACCAGGGGGCAGAGCTACACCTTC. Translation gives CATSTRGQSYTF. The chain combines TRBV6-1 with TRBJ1-2, with TRBD1 identical over 8 bases. CDR1 is MNHNS and CDR2 is SASEGT in the germline V gene. This CDR3 has 12 residues. V trimming: 10 bases; J trimming: 9 bases; junction bases outside the gene matches: 10.

DNA of the CDR3: TGTGCCAGCAGGCGCGACACAGGGTTCAATCAGCCCCAGCATTTT. Encoded protein: CASRRDTGFNQPQHF. This chain connects TRBV2 to TRBJ1-5; perhaps TRBD1 as D (6 bases). Trimming left V 6 bases short and J 3 bases short, with 15 bases between. The CDR3 extends over 15 amino acids. The germline CDR1 and CDR2 sequences are SNHLY and FYNNEI. Combining the CDR3 with reference TRBV2 and TRBJ1-5 gives the whole variable domain EPEVTQTPSHQVTQMGQEVILRCVPISNHLYFYWYRQILGQKVEFLVSFYNNEISEKSEIFDDQFSVERPDGSNFTLKIRSTKLEDSAMYFCASRRDTGFNQPQHFGDGTRLSIL.

The CDR3 nucleotides read TGTGCCATCAGTGAGGGTAGCGGGGGTAGCACAGATACGCAGTATTTT. It translates to CAISEGSGGSTDTQYF. The V and J genes are TRBV10-3 and TRBJ2-3; 9 nucleotides align to TRBD2. CDR3 length equals 16 residues. The ends lost 2 bases at V and 0 bases at J; junction bases unmatched: 3. Germline loops: CDR1 ENHRY, CDR2 SYGVKD.

The CDR3, as DNA: TGTGCCAGCAGCCCCGTTGGGCGGGGCCAAGAGACCCAGTACTTC. It yields the protein CASSPVGRGQETQYF. The chain has TRBV6-5 and TRBJ2-5, with D possibly matching TRBD2 (6 bases). The length of the CDR3 is 15 residues. V was clipped by 6 bases and J by 1 base, with 15 bases between them. In germline, CDR1 is MNHEY, CDR2 SVGAGI.

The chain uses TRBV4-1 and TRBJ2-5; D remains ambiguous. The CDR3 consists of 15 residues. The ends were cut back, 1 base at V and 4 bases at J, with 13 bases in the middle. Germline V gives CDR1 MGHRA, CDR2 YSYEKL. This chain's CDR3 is CASSQVTLPPETQYF. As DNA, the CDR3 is TGCGCCAGCAGCCAAGTGACTCTCCCCCCAGAGACCCAGTACTTC.

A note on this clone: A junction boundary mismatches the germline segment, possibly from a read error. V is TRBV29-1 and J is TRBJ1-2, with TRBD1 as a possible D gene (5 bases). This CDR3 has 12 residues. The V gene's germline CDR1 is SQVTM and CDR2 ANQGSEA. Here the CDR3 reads CSDRDPNYGYTF. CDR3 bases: TGCAGCGACCGGGACCCTAATTATGGCTACACCTTC.

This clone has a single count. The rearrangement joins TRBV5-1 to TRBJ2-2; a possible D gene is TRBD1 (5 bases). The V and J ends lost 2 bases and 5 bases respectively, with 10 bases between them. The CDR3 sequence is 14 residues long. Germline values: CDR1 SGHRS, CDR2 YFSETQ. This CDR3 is CASSFDSTTGELFF. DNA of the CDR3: TGCGCCAGCAGCTTTGACAGCACGACCGGGGAGCTGTTTTTT. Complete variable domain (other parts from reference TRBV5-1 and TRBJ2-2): KAGVTQTPRYLIKTRGQQVTLSCSPISGHRSVSWYQQTPGQGLQFLFEYFSETQRNKGNFPGRFSGRQFSNSRSEMNVSTLELGDSALYLCASSFDSTTGELFFGEGSRLTVL.

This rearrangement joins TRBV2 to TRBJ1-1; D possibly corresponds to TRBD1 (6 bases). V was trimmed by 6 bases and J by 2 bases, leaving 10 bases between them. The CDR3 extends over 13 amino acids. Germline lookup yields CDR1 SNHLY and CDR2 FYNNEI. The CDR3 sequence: CASRRGGNTEAFF. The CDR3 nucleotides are TGTGCCAGCAGGCGGGGGGGCAACACTGAAGCTTTCTTT.

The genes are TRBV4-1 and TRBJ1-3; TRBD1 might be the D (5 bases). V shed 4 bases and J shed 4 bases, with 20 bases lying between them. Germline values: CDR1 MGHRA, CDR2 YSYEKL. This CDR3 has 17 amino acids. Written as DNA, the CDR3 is TGCGCCAGCAGCCCAGGCTCACACCGGGGCGGAGGAAACACCATATATTTT. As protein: CASSPGSHRGGGNTIYF.

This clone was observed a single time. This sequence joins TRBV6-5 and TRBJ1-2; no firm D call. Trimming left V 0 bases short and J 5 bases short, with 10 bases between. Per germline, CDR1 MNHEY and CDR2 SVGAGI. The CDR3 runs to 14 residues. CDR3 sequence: CASSYSQEMYGYTF. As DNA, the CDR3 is TGTGCCAGCAGTTACTCTCAGGAGATGTATGGCTACACCTTC.

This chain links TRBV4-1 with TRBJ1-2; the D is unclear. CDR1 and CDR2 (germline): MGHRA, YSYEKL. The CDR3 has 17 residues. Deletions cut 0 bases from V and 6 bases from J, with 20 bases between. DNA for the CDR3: TGCGCCAGCAGCCAAGATCCGAGGCAGAGAGGAGTCAATGGCTACACCTTC. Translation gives CASSQDPRQRGVNGYTF.

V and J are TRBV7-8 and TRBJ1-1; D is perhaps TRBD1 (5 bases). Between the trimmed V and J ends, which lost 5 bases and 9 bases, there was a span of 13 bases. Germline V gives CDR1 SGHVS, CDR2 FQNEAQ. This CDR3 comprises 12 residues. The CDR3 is CASSGGRAQAFF. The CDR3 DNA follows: TGTGCCAGCAGCGGGGGGAGGGCTCAAGCTTTCTTT. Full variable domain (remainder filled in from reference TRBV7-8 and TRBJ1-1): GAGVSQSPRYKVAKRGQDVALRCDPISGHVSLFWYQQALGQGPEFLTYFQNEAQLDKSGLPSDRFFAERPEGSVSTLKIQRTQQEDSAVYLCASSGGRAQAFFGQGTRLTVV.

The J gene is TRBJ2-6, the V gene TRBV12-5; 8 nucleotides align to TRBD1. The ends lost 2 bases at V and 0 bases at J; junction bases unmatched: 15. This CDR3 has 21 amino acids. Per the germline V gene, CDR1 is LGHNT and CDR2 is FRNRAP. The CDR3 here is CASGLTDFVRTGYSGANVLTF. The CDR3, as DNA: TGTGCTAGTGGTTTGACGGATTTCGTCCGGACAGGGTACTCTGGGGCCAACGTCCTGACTTTC.

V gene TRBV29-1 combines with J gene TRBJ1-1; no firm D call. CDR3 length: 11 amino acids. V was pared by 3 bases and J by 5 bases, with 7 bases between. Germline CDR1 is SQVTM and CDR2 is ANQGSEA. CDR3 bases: TGCAGCGTTGAGCAGAGGACTGAAGCTTTCTTT. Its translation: CSVEQRTEAFF. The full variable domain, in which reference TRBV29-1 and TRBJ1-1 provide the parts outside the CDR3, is SAVISQKPSRDICQRGTSLTIQCQVDSQVTMMFWYRQQPGQSLTLIATANQGSEATYESGFVIDKFPISRPNLTFSTLTVSNMSPEDSSIYLCSVEQRTEAFFGQGTRLTVV.

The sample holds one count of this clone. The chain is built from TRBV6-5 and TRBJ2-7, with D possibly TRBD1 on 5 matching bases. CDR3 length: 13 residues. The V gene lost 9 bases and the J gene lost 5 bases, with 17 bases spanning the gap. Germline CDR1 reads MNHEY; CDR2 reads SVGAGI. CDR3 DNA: TGTGCCAGTACCCCTCCAGGGCGCAACGAGCAGTACTTC. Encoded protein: CASTPPGRNEQYF.

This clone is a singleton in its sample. In DNA form, the CDR3 reads TGTGCCAGCAGCTGGGCGGGGTGGGGACAAGAGACCCAGTACTTC. It specifies CASSWAGWGQETQYF. This chain links TRBV5-6 with TRBJ2-5; a weak D match, TRBD2 (6 bases). This CDR3 contains 15 residues. The germline V and J ends were trimmed by 3 bases and 2 bases, with 14 bases remaining between them. The germline gives CDR1 SGHDT, CDR2 YYEEEE.

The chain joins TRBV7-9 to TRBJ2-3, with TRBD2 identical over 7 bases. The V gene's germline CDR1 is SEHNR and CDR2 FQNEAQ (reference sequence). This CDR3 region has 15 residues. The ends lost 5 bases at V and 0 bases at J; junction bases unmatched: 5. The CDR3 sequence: CASSREAVSTDTQYF. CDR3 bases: TGTGCCAGCAGCCGGGAGGCGGTAAGCACAGATACGCAGTATTTT.

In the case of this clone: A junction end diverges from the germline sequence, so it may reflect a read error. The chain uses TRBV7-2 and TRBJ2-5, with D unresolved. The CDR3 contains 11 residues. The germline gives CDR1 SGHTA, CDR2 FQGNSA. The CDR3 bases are TGTGCCAGCAGCCCCCAAGAGGCCCAGTACTTC. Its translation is CASSPQEAQYF.

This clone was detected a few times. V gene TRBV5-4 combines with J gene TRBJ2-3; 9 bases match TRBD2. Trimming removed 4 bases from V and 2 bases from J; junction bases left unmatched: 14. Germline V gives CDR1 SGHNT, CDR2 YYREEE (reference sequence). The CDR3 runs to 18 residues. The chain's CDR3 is CASSQDKRVAGDTDTQYF. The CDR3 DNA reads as TGTGCCAGCAGCCAAGATAAGCGAGTAGCGGGGGACACAGATACGCAGTATTTT.

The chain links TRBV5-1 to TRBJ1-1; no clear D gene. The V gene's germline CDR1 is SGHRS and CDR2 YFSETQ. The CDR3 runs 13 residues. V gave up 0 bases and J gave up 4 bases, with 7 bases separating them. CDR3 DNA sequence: TGCGCCAGCAGCTTGGGACTGGGCACTGAAGCTTTCTTT. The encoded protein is CASSLGLGTEAFF. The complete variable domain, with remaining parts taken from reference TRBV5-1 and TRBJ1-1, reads KAGVTQTPRYLIKTRGQQVTLSCSPISGHRSVSWYQQTPGQGLQFLFEYFSETQRNKGNFPGRFSGRQFSNSRSEMNVSTLELGDSALYLCASSLGLGTEAFFGQGTRLTVV.

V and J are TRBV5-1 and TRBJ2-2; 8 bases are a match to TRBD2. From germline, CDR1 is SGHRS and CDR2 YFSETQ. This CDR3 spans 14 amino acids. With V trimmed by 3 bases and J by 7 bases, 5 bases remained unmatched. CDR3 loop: CASSSSGGIGELFF. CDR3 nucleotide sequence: TGCGCCAGCAGCTCTTCGGGAGGGATCGGGGAGCTGTTTTTT.

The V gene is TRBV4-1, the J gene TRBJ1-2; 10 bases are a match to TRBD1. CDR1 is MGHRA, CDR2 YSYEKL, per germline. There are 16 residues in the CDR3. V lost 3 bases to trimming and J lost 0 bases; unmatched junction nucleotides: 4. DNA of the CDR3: TGCGCCAGCAGCCAGTCCGGGACAGGGGCTAACTATGGCTACACCTTC. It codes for CASSQSGTGANYGYTF.

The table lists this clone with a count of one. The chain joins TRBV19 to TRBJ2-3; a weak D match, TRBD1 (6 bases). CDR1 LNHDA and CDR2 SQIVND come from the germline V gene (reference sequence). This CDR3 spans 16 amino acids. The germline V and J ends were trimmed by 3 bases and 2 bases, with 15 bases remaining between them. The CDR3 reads CASSMKGTFATDTQYF. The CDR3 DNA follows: TGTGCCAGTAGTATGAAGGGGACATTCGCCACAGATACGCAGTATTTT. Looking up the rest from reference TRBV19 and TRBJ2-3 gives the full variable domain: DGGITQSPKYLFRKEGQNVTLSCEQNLNHDAMYWYRQDPGQGLRLIYYSQIVNDFQKGDIAEGYSVSREKKESFPLTVTSAQKNPTAFYLCASSMKGTFATDTQYFGPGTRLTVL.